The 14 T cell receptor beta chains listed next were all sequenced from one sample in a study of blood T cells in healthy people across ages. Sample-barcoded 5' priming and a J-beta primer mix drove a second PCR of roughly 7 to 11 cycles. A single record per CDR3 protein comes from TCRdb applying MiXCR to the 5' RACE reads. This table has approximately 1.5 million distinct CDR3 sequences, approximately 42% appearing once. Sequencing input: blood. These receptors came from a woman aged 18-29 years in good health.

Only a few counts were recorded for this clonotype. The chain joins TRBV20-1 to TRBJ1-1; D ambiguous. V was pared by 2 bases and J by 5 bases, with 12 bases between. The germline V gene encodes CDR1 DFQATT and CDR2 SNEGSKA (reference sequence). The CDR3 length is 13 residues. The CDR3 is CSARSDDWTEAFF. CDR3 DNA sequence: TGCAGTGCTAGATCCGATGATTGGACTGAAGCTTTCTTT.

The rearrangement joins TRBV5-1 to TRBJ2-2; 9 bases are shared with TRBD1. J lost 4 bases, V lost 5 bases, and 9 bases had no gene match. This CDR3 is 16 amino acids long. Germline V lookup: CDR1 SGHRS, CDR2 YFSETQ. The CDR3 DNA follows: TGCGCCAGCAGTTCGACAGGGGGAAAGGGCACCGGGGAGCTGTTTTTT. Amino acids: CASSSTGGKGTGELFF.

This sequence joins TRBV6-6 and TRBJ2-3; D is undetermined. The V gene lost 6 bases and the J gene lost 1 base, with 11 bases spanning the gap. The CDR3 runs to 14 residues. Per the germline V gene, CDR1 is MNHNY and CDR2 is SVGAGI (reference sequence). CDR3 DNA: TGTGCCAGCAGACCCGTGGGCCGCACAGATACGCAGTATTTT. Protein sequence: CASRPVGRTDTQYF.

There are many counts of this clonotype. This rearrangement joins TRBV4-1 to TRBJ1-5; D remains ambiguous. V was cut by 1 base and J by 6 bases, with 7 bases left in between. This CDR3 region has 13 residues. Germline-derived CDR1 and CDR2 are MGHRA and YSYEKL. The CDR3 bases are TGCGCCAGCAGCCAAGTAATAGGTCAGCCCCAGCATTTT. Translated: CASSQVIGQPQHF.

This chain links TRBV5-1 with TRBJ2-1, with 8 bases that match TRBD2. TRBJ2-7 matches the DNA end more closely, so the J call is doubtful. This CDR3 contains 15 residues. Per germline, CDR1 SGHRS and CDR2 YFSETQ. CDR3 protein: CASSFIAGNYNEQYF. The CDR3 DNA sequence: TGCGCCAGCAGCTTCATAGCGGGGAACTACAATGAGCAGTACTTC.

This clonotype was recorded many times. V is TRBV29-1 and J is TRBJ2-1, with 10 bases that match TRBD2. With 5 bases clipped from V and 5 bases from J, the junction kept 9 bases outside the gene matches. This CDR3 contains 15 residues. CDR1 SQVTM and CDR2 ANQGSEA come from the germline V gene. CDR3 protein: CSVTLAGVRDNEQFF. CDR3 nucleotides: TGCAGCGTTACCCTAGCGGGAGTTCGGGACAATGAGCAGTTCTTC.

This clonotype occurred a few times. Here the CDR3 DNA reads TGCAGCGTTGATGCTCAGGGGGTGGTTGGCTACACCTTC. This gives the protein CSVDAQGVVGYTF. The rearrangement joins TRBV29-1 to TRBJ1-2, with TRBD1 identical over 7 bases. The CDR3 consists of 13 residues. Germline V gene lookup returns CDR1 SQVTM and CDR2 ANQGSEA. Trimming at V came to 3 bases and at J to 7 bases, leaving 8 bases not matched to a gene.

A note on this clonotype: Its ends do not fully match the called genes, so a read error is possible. The CDR3 DNA reads as TGTGACAGCAGCTACCTGCGTGTACAGTACTTC. Amino acid sequence: CDSSYLRVQYF. J is TRBJ2-5 and V is TRBV6-2 or TRBV6-3; no firm D call. The CDR3 totals 11 residues. The germline CDR1 and CDR2 sequences are MNHEY and SVGEGT.

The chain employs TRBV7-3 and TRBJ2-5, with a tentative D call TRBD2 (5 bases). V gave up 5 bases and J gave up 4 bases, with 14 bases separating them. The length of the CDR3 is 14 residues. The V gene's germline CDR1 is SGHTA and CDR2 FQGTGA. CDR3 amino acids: CASSAVGGPETQYF. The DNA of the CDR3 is TGTGCCAGCAGCGCCGTCGGAGGACCAGAGACCCAGTACTTC.

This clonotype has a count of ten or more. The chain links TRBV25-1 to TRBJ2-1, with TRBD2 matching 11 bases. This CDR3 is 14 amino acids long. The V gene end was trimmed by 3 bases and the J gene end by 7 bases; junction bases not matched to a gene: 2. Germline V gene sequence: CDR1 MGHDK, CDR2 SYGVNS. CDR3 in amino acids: CASSDGTSGNEQFF. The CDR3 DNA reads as TGTGCCAGCAGTGACGGGACTAGCGGTAATGAGCAGTTCTTC. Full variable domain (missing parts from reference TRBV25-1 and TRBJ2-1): EADIYQTPRYLVIGTGKKITLECSQTMGHDKMYWYQQDPGMELHLIHYSYGVNSTEKGDLSSESTVSRIRTEHFPLTLESARPSHTSQYLCASSDGTSGNEQFFGPGTRLTVL.

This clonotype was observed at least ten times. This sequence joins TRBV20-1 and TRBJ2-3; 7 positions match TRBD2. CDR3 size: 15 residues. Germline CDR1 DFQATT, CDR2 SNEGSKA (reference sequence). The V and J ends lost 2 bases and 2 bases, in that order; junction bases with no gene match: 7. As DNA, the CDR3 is TGCAGTGCTAGACTATCTAGCGGTTACACAGATACGCAGTATTTT. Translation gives CSARLSSGYTDTQYF.

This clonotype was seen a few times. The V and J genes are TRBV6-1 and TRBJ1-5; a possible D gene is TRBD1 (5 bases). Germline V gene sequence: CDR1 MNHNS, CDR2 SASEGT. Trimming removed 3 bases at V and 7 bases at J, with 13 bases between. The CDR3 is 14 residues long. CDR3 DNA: TGTGCCAGCAGTGAGGGTCGGGGGACCCAGCCCCAGCATTTT. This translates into CASSEGRGTQPQHF.

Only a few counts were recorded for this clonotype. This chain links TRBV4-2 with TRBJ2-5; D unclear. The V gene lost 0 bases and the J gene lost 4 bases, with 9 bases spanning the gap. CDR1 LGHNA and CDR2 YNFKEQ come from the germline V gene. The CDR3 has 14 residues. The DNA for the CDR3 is TGTGCCAGCAGCCAAGAACCCCAGCGAGAGACCCAGTACTTC. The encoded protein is CASSQEPQRETQYF.

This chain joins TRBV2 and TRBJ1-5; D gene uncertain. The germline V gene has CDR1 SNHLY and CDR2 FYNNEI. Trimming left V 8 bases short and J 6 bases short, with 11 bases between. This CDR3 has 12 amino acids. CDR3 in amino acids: CASAARFQPQHF. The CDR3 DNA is TGTGCCAGCGCAGCAAGGTTTCAGCCCCAGCATTTT.